A selection of T cell receptor beta chains follows, all from one sample in a study of cytomegalovirus exposure and HLA in healthy donors. The protocol was immunoSEQ multiplex PCR, while the TCRdb copy is restricted to in-frame clones and leaves out a portion. Counted here are a few hundred thousand clones, around nine tenths occurring once; the ten biggest clones make up approximately 2.4%. Sequenced input: PBMCs. These receptors originate from a woman aged 18-35 years in good health and CMV-seronegative. Each CDR3 is given with its conserved first and last residue. A D gene is named only where the DNA matches it firmly. The size field is filled for only some rows; it gives once, few, many or a size class.

abundance	j_gene	v_gene	d_gene	CDR3nt	CDR3aa
.	TRBJ1-2	TRBV6-5	.	TGTGCCAGCAGTTACCTCCCCAGGCATGGCTACACCTTC	CASSYLPRHGYTF
.	TRBJ1-1	TRBV2	TRBD1	TGTGCCAGCAGTGAGACAGGGGGGGTGGTGAACACTGAAGCTTTCTTT	CASSETGGVVNTEAFF
.	TRBJ2-3	TRBV15	.	TGTGCCACCAGCCGACTCGGACACGCCAGCACAGATACGCAGTATTTT	CATSRLGHASTDTQYF
.	TRBJ1-5	TRBV7-9	.	TGTGCCAGCAGCCCCGCAGGAAGCAATCAGCCCCAGCATTTT	CASSPAGSNQPQHF
.	TRBJ1-6	TRBV7-9	TRBD1	TGTTCCAGCAGTCCCGGGACAGGGGATGTAAGGCCCCTCCACTTT	CSSSPGTGDVRPLHF
.	TRBJ1-3	TRBV28	TRBD1	TGTGCCAGCAGCCCTTTGACAGGGTTCTCTGGAAACACCATATATTTT	CASSPLTGFSGNTIYF
.	TRBJ1-4	TRBV4-1	.	TGCGCCAGCAGCCAGAGAGGGACTCCTGGCGATGAAAAACTGTTTTTT	CASSQRGTPGDEKLFF
.	TRBJ2-7	TRBV18	.	TGTGCCAGCTCACTAGGACAGATTGATTACGAGCAGTACTTC	CASSLGQIDYEQYF
.	TRBJ2-1	TRBV30	TRBD1	TGTGCCTGGAGTGTAAGGACAGGACTCTACAATGAGCAGTTCTTC	CAWSVRTGLYNEQFF
.	TRBJ2-2	TRBV7-8	.	TGTGCCAGCAGCCTAGGCTGGCGGACCGGGGAGCTGTTTTTT	CASSLGWRTGELFF
.	TRBJ1-1	TRBV6-5	TRBD1	TGTGCCAGCAGTTCAGGGGCCGGGACAGGGAGGTTCGCTTTCTTT	CASSSGAGTGRFAFF
once	TRBJ2-1	TRBV2	.	TGTGCCAGCAGTGTAGGGGGTGAGCAGTTCTTC	CASSVGGEQFF
.	TRBJ1-1	TRBV30	.	TGTGCCTGGAGTCCTTTGAACACTGAAGCTTTCTTT	CAWSPLNTEAFF
once	TRBJ2-6	TRBV28	.	TGTGCCAGCAGGGCCGGGACACCATTCTCTGGGGCCAACGTCCTGACTTTC	CASRAGTPFSGANVLTF
.	TRBJ1-2	TRBV6-4	TRBD1	TGTGCCAGCAGCCCAACAGGGGTAGGCAACTATGGCTACACCTTC	CASSPTGVGNYGYTF
.	TRBJ2-7	TRBV15	TRBD2	TGTGCCACCAGAACTCTCGGGGGGGGGCCCTACGAGCAGTACTTC	CATRTLGGGPYEQYF
once	TRBJ1-5	TRBV27	.	TGTGCCAGCAGAGAACGGGAGGGGAAGCCCCAGCATTTT	CASREREGKPQHF
.	TRBJ1-1	TRBV18	TRBD1	TGTGCCAGCTCCGCAGGACAGGAGAACACTGAAGCTTTCTTT	CASSAGQENTEAFF
.	TRBJ2-3	TRBV9	TRBD2	TGTGCCAGCAGCGGTATGCGGGGGGGCATACATACGCAGTATTTT	CASSGMRGGIHTQYF
.	TRBJ2-7	TRBV7-8	.	TGTGCCAGTGGAGCCGGGACACTTACCTACGAGCAATACTTC	CASGAGTLTYEQYF
.	TRBJ2-7	TRBV5-6	TRBD1	TGTGCCAGCAGTCTCTTGACAGGGGGCAAGAACGAGCAGTACTTC	CASSLLTGGKNEQYF
once	TRBJ1-2	TRBV6-5	.	TGTGCCAGCAGCGACAGGCTGGATGGCTACACCTTC	CASSDRLDGYTF
once	TRBJ1-1	TRBV20-1	.	TGCAGTGCCACGCAGGCAGGGGAAGCTTTCTTT	CSATQAGEAFF
.	TRBJ1-2	TRBV29-1	.	TGCAGCACCGAGACAGGAATTAATGGCTACACCTTC	CSTETGINGYTF
.	TRBJ1-2	TRBV5-4	TRBD1	TGTGCCAGCAGCTTAAGGACAGGTGGCTACACCTTC	CASSLRTGGYTF
.	TRBJ1-5	TRBV2	TRBD1	TGTGCCAGCAGTGGGGACAGCTATCAGCCCCAGCATTTT	CASSGDSYQPQHF
few	TRBJ2-7	TRBV4-2	.	TGTGCCAGCAGCCAAGTTCTCCAGCGTCGGTACGAGCAGTACTTC	CASSQVLQRRYEQYF
.	TRBJ2-5	TRBV5-6	TRBD2	TGTGCCAGCAGCTCGCGACTAGCGGGGAGAGAGACCCAGTACTTC	CASSSRLAGRETQYF
.	TRBJ1-5	TRBV19	.	TGTGCCAGTAGTATCGTAGTGTATAGCAATCAGCCCCAGCATTTT	CASSIVVYSNQPQHF
once	TRBJ2-2	TRBV10-3	.	TGTGCCAGCTCCATCCAGGGAAACGCGAACACCGGGGAGCTGTTTTTT	CASSIQGNANTGELFF
.	TRBJ1-2	TRBV19	.	TGTGCCAGTACACCTGGAGGCGTGGGGTATGGCTACACCTTC	CASTPGGVGYGYTF
.	TRBJ2-2	TRBV18	.	TGTGCCAGCTCACCAGACCTTGGACAGTTCGGGGAGCTGTTTTTT	CASSPDLGQFGELFF
.	TRBJ1-5	TRBV19	TRBD1	TGTGCCACCCAGGGGGAATATAGCAATCAGCCCCAGCATTTT	CATQGEYSNQPQHF
.	TRBJ1-5	TRBV6-9	.	TGTGCCAGCAGTTATTCGCTTCTGTCAGTCAATCAGCCCCAGCATTTT	CASSYSLLSVNQPQHF
.	TRBJ1-2	TRBV27	.	TGTGCCAGCAGTTTCCTCCAACCGGGTAGAACGGGCTACACCTTC	CASSFLQPGRTGYTF
.	TRBJ2-1	TRBV5-4	.	TGTGCCAGCAGCTTCCCGAGCCGCCCACGAGGGTTGGATGAGCAGTTCTTC	CASSFPSRPRGLDEQFF
.	TRBJ1-1	TRBV9	.	TGTGCCAGCAGCGCCGAGCCCCAGTTTAGCTACACTGAAGCTTTCTTT	CASSAEPQFSYTEAFF
.	TRBJ2-3	TRBV14	.	TGTGCCAGCAGCCGAGGGAATACGGCAGATACGCAGTATTTT	CASSRGNTADTQYF
few	TRBJ2-7	TRBV7-3	TRBD2	TGTGCCAGCAGCTTAATACCCGTGCTAGCGGGGGACGACGAGCAGTACTTC	CASSLIPVLAGDDEQYF
.	TRBJ2-2	TRBV29-1	TRBD1	TGCAGCGTTGAAGATTTCACAGGACAGGGATCCGGGGAGCTGTTTTTT	CSVEDFTGQGSGELFF
once	TRBJ2-7	TRBV7-9	.	TGTGCCAGCCACCCAGCCGGGATCAGCTCCTACGAGCAGTACTTC	CASHPAGISSYEQYF